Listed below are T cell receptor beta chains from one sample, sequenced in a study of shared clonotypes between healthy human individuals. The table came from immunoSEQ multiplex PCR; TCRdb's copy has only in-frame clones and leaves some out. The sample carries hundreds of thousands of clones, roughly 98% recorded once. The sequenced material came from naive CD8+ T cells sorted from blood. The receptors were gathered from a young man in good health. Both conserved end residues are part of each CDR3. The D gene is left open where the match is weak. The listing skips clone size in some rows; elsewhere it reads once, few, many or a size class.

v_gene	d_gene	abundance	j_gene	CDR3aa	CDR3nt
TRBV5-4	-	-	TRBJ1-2	CAGKGGTTAYGYTF	TGTGCCGGAAAGGGGGGGACCACTGCCTATGGCTACACCTTC
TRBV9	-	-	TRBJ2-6	CASSANSGANVLTF	TGTGCCAGCAGCGCCAACTCTGGGGCCAACGTCCTGACTTTC
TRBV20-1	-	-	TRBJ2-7	CSAGRLEQYF	TGCAGTGCTGGTCGTCTCGAGCAGTACTTC
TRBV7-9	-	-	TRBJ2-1	CASSSGSWQRSYNEQFF	TGTGCCAGCAGCTCCGGTTCGTGGCAGAGGTCCTACAATGAGCAGTTCTTC
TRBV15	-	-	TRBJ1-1	CATSRPPGQNTEAFF	TGTGCCACCAGCAGGCCGCCGGGACAGAACACTGAAGCTTTCTTT
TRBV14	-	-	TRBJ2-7	CASSQDWLSYEQYF	TGTGCCAGCAGCCAAGATTGGCTGTCCTACGAGCAGTACTTC
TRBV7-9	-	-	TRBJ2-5	CASSLVPQETQYF	TGTGCCAGCAGCTTAGTTCCCCAGGAGACCCAGTACTTC
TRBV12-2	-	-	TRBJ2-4	CASRLPGISGKFLAKNIQYF	TGTGCAAGTCGCTTACCAGGTATAAGCGGGAAATTCCTAGCCAAAAACATTCAGTACTTC
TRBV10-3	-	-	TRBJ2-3	CAINYETTDTQYF	TGTGCCATCAACTACGAGACCACAGATACGCAGTATTTT
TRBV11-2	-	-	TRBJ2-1	CASSSVPPGLTSYNEQFF	TGTGCCAGCAGCTCAGTCCCCCCGGGACTGACCTCCTACAATGAGCAGTTCTTC
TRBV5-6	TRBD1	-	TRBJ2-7	CASSWTGNEQYF	TGTGCCAGCAGCTGGACAGGGAACGAGCAGTACTTC
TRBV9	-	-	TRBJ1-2	CASSQGTLYGYTF	TGTGCCAGCAGCCAGGGTACCTTATACGGCTACACCTTC
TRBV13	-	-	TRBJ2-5	CASSSPGPKETQYF	TGTGCCAGCAGCTCCCCGGGACCCAAAGAGACCCAGTACTTC
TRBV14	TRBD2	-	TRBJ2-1	CASSQPNSGRLGEQFF	TGTGCCAGCAGCCAACCGAATAGCGGGAGGTTGGGCGAGCAGTTCTTC
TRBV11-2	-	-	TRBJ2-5	CASLGLGVETQYF	TGTGCCAGCCTTGGGTTGGGGGTGGAGACCCAGTACTTC
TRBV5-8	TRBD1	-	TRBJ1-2	CASSSNDRVYGYTF	TGTGCCAGCAGCTCGAATGACAGGGTCTATGGCTACACCTTC
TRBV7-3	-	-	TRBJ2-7	CASSSGHLYEQYF	TGTGCCAGCAGCTCGGGACATCTCTACGAGCAGTACTTC
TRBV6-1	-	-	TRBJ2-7	CASSVRLSLIYEQYF	TGTGCCAGCAGTGTTCGCCTGTCCCTCATTTACGAGCAGTACTTC
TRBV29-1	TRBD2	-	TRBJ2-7	CSVEGASGSHYEQYF	TGCAGCGTTGAAGGGGCTAGCGGGAGTCACTACGAGCAGTACTTC
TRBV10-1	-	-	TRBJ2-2	CASNGGNTGELFF	TGCGCCAGTAACGGCGGCAACACCGGGGAGCTGTTTTTT
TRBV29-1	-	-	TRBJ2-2	CSVELSRGVPGELFF	TGCAGCGTTGAACTATCCAGGGGCGTTCCCGGGGAGCTGTTTTTT
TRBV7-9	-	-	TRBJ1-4	CASSFDEKLFF	TGTGCCAGCAGCTTCGATGAAAAACTGTTTTTT
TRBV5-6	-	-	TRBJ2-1	CASSYSRDNEQFF	TGTGCCAGCAGCTACTCGCGTGACAATGAGCAGTTCTTC
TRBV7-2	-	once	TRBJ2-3	CASSLARMTPYTDTQYF	TGTGCCAGCAGCTTAGCGCGTATGACCCCTTACACAGATACGCAGTATTTT
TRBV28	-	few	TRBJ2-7	CASSLRGDEQYF	TGTGCCAGCAGTTTGCGAGGAGACGAGCAGTACTTC
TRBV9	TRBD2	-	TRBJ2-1	CASSTRGAGVNEQFF	TGTGCCAGCAGCACCCGGGGAGCGGGAGTTAATGAGCAGTTCTTC
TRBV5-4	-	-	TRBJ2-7	CASSPRAGGGNEQYF	TGTGCCAGCAGCCCCCGGGCAGGGGGGGGGAACGAGCAGTACTTC
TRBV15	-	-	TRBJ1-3	CATSRDHGWTGNTIYF	TGTGCCACCAGCAGAGATCACGGCTGGACTGGAAACACCATATATTTT
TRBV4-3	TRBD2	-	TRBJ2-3	CASSQVGREFDTQYF	TGCGCCAGCAGCCAAGTAGGGCGGGAGTTCGATACGCAGTATTTT
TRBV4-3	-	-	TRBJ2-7	CASSQDDQLSYEQYF	TGCGCCAGCAGCCAAGATGACCAGCTCAGCTACGAGCAGTACTTC
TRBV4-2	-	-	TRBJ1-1	CASSQGGSTEAFF	TGTGCCAGCAGCCAAGGAGGGAGCACTGAAGCTTTCTTT
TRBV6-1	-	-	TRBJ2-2	CASRVWLNTGELFF	TGTGCCAGCAGAGTTTGGCTGAACACCGGGGAGCTGTTTTTT
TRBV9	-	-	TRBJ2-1	CASSPSSATISYNEQFF	TGTGCCAGCAGCCCATCCTCTGCGACGATCTCCTACAATGAGCAGTTCTTC
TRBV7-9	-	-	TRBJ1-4	CASSTTGVVWGATNEKLFF	TGTGCCAGCAGCACTACGGGGGTAGTATGGGGTGCAACTAATGAAAAACTGTTTTTT
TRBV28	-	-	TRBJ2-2	CASSQALYGTGELFF	TGTGCCAGCAGTCAAGCCTTGTACGGTACCGGGGAGCTGTTTTTT
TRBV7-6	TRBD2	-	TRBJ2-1	CASSPRLAPYNEQFF	TGTGCCAGCAGCCCTCGACTAGCGCCCTACAATGAGCAGTTCTTC
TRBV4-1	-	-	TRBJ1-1	CASSQERRGEAFF	TGCGCCAGCAGCCAAGAGAGAAGGGGAGAAGCTTTCTTT
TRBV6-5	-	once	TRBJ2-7	CASSYGAHEQYF	TGTGCCAGCAGTTACGGGGCGCACGAGCAGTACTTC
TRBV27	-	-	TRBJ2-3	CASSTPGPSTDTQYF	TGTGCCAGCAGTACCCCGGGCCCTAGCACAGATACGCAGTATTTT
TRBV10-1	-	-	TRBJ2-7	CASVHSYEQYF	TGCGCCAGCGTCCATAGCTACGAGCAGTACTTC
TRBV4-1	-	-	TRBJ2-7	CASSQDPDRSSYEQYF	TGCGCCAGCAGCCAAGATCCTGACAGAAGCTCCTACGAGCAGTACTTC
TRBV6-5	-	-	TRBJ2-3	CASSYGQGTDTQYF	TGTGCCAGCAGTTACGGGCAAGGAACAGATACGCAGTATTTT
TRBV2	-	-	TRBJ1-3	CASRAATSGNTIYF	TGTGCCAGCAGAGCTGCTACCTCTGGAAACACCATATATTTT
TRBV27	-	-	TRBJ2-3	CASRPLGGGDTQYF	TGTGCCAGCAGGCCCCTAGGAGGGGGCGATACGCAGTATTTT
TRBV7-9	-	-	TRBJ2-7	CASSLERKYEQYF	TGTGCCAGCAGCTTGGAGCGGAAGTACGAGCAGTACTTC
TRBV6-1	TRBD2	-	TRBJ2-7	CASSVEYSGTNNYEQYF	TGTGCCAGCAGTGTAGAATACTCCGGGACTAACAACTACGAGCAGTACTTC
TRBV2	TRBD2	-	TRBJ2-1	CASSEGLAVINEQFF	TGTGCCAGCAGTGAAGGACTAGCAGTCATCAATGAGCAGTTCTTC
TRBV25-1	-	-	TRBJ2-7	CASSGSTVGFEQYF	TGTGCCAGCAGTGGATCGACCGTTGGGTTCGAGCAGTACTTC
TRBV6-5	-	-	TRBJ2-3	CASQAGNVGTDTQYF	TGTGCCAGCCAAGCAGGGAACGTCGGCACAGATACGCAGTATTTT
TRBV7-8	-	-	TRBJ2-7	CASSRALLATTYEQYF	TGTGCCAGCAGCAGAGCACTGCTAGCGACGACCTACGAGCAGTACTTC
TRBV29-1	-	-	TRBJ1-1	CSVEHNAQGAFF	TGCAGCGTTGAACACAACGCACAAGGAGCTTTCTTT
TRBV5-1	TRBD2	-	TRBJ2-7	CASSYPTSGITYEQYF	TGCGCCAGCAGCTACCCGACTAGCGGGATTACCTACGAGCAGTACTTC
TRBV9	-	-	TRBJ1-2	CASQGTAYGYTF	TGTGCCAGCCAAGGGACGGCCTATGGCTACACCTTC
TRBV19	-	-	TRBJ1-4	CASSIDPPGLGEKLFF	TGTGCCAGTAGTATAGATCCGCCTGGACTAGGGGAAAAACTGTTTTTT
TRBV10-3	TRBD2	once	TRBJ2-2	CAIRLAGNTGELFF	TGTGCCATCCGACTAGCGGGAAACACCGGGGAGCTGTTTTTT
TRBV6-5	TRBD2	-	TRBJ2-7	CASSSIGLAHEQYF	TGTGCCAGCAGCTCCATCGGACTAGCCCACGAGCAGTACTTC
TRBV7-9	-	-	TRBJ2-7	CASSPPQSYEQYF	TGTGCCAGCAGCCCCCCTCAGTCCTACGAGCAGTACTTC
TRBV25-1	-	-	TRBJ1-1	CASTGTVNTEAFF	TGTGCCAGCACTGGCACCGTGAACACTGAAGCTTTCTTT
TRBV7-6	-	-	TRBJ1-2	CASSDRSHGYTF	TGTGCCAGCAGCGACAGATCCCATGGCTACACCTTC